The 31 T cell receptor beta chains given below trace back to one sample, sequenced in a study of shared clonotypes between healthy human individuals. Assay used: immunoSEQ multiplex PCR; TCRdb lists only in-frame clones, some missing. The data show around 2.1 million clones, 90% to 97% seen once. The source material was naive CD4+ T cells sorted from blood. Subset in this sample: CD45RA+ positively selected. All receptors derive from a man in his late teens or twenties in good health.

The chain employs TRBV5-1 and TRBJ2-3; 9 bases are a match to TRBD2. J was trimmed by 2 bases and V by 2 bases; bases with no gene match: 3. The germline V gene has CDR1 SGHRS and CDR2 YFSETQ. The length of the CDR3 is 15 residues. The CDR3 protein is CASSFERGDTDTQYF. The CDR3 DNA follows: TGCGCCAGCAGCTTCGAGCGGGGGGACACAGATACGCAGTATTTT.

V is TRBV27 and J is TRBJ2-7, with 7 bases that match TRBD1. Germline-derived CDR1 and CDR2 are MNHEY and SMNVEV (reference sequence). This CDR3 spans 14 amino acids. Trimming took 7 bases from V and 2 from J; bases not matched to a gene: 8. CDR3 loop: CASTPNRGPYEQYF. The CDR3 coding sequence is TGTGCCAGCACTCCAAACAGGGGACCCTACGAGCAGTACTTC.

Concerning this clone itself: The same CDR3 arises from other DNA sequences in this sample as well. This chain joins TRBV7-9 and TRBJ1-2; TRBD1 might be the D (6 bases). V lost 4 bases and J lost 8, with 17 bases in between. CDR3 length: 14 residues. Germline V gene sequence: CDR1 SEHNR, CDR2 FQNEAQ (reference sequence). CDR3 DNA sequence: TGTGCCAGCAGCTCCCCCGGGGGGGCGGGAGGCTACACCTTC. Translating it yields CASSSPGGAGGYTF.

This chain links TRBV5-4 with TRBJ2-5; 9 nucleotides line up with TRBD1. J was trimmed by 1 base and V by 4 bases; bases with no gene match: 8. The CDR3 sequence is 16 residues long. Germline V lookup: CDR1 SGHNT, CDR2 YYREEE (reference sequence). Here the CDR3 DNA reads TGTGCCAGCAGCCCGGGACAGGGAGCGGGCCAAGAGACCCAGTACTTC. Translation: CASSPGQGAGQETQYF.

The V call is TRBV5-1, the J call TRBJ1-1; unclear D gene. The CDR3 runs 15 residues. The V gene's germline CDR1 is SGHRS and CDR2 YFSETQ. Trimming shortened V by 2 bases and J by 1 base, and 12 bases separated the two germline ends. CDR3 amino acids: CASSLLRTANTEAFF. The CDR3, as DNA: TGCGCCAGCAGCTTATTGAGGACGGCGAACACTGAAGCTTTCTTT.

Notes on this clone: The same CDR3 arises from other DNA sequences in this sample as well. The chain recombines TRBV28 with TRBJ1-4; D gene unclear. Trimming shortened V by 2 bases and J by 5 bases, and 3 bases separated the two germline ends. Germline CDR1 MDHEN, CDR2 SYDVKM. This CDR3 comprises 12 residues. Here the CDR3 DNA reads TGTGCCAGCAGTTTAAGGAATGAAAAACTGTTTTTT. It specifies CASSLRNEKLFF.

CDR3 region: CASSLDRFEQYF. The CDR3 bases are TGCGCCAGCAGCTTGGATCGGTTCGAGCAGTACTTC. The gene calls are TRBV5-1 and TRBJ2-7; D gene ambiguous. V lost 0 bases and J lost 6, with 7 bases in between. Germline CDR1 is SGHRS and CDR2 is YFSETQ. CDR3 size: 12 residues.

The chain links TRBV7-2 to TRBJ2-5, with D hard to call. V dropped 6 bases and J dropped 5 bases, with 13 bases sitting between them. The CDR3 is 13 amino acids. Per germline, CDR1 SGHTA and CDR2 FQGNSA. The DNA for the CDR3 is TGTGCCAGCAGGAATGGGGTTGGGGAGACCCAGTACTTC. Translating gives CASRNGVGETQYF.

This sequence joins TRBV14 and TRBJ1-6, with D uncertain. Germline V gene data show CDR1 as SGHDN and CDR2 as FVKESK. The CDR3 runs to 15 residues. Trimming stripped 1 base from V and 9 bases from J, with 13 bases between. CDR3 region: CASSQVTVLASPLHF. The CDR3 coding sequence is TGTGCCAGCAGCCAAGTGACGGTATTAGCTTCACCCCTCCACTTT.

The rearrangement uses TRBV7-3 and TRBJ2-5; D is perhaps TRBD2 (5 bases). Trimming stripped 1 base from V and 0 bases from J, with 9 bases between. CDR1 is SGHTA, CDR2 FQGTGA, per germline. This CDR3 region has 15 residues. For the CDR3, the DNA is TGTGCCAGCAGCTTAAATTCGGGGTACCAAGAGACCCAGTACTTC. Its translation is CASSLNSGYQETQYF.

The chain recombines TRBV28 with TRBJ2-5; 11 bases fit TRBD2. This CDR3 comprises 16 residues. V trimming: 2 bases; J trimming: 2 bases; junction bases outside the gene matches: 4. Germline values: CDR1 MDHEN, CDR2 SYDVKM. This CDR3 is CASSLAGLAEQETQYF. Here the CDR3 DNA reads TGTGCCAGCAGTTTAGCGGGACTAGCGGAACAAGAGACCCAGTACTTC.

The genes are TRBV4-3 and TRBJ1-2; D remains ambiguous. Trimming took 0 bases from V and 7 from J, leaving 12 bases between them. There are 14 residues in the CDR3. CDR1 is LGHNA, CDR2 YSLEER, per germline. The CDR3 DNA sequence: TGCGCCAGCAGCCAAGATCTCAATCCCTCTGGCTACACCTTC. It yields the protein CASSQDLNPSGYTF.

The chain combines TRBV6-1 with TRBJ2-3; D uncertain. The CDR3 spans 15 residues. V lost 4 bases to trimming and J lost 0 bases, with 11 bases between them. CDR1 is MNHNS, CDR2 SASEGT, per germline. The CDR3 coding sequence is TGTGCCAGCAGTGTAAACACACCTAGCACAGATACGCAGTATTTT. Translated, it gives CASSVNTPSTDTQYF.

The CDR3 reads CASSDPSTDTQYF. CDR3 coding DNA: TGCGCCAGCAGCGACCCTAGCACAGATACGCAGTATTTT. The V and J genes are TRBV5-1 and TRBJ2-3, with D uncertain. Germline lookup yields CDR1 SGHRS and CDR2 YFSETQ. Trimming cost V 4 bases and J 0 bases, with 6 bases left between them. This CDR3 has 13 amino acids.

The chain employs TRBV6-5 and TRBJ2-7; the match to TRBD2 covers 8 bases. The CDR3 is made up of 12 amino acids. The germline CDR1 and CDR2 sequences are MNHEY and SVGAGI. The V gene end was trimmed by 11 bases and the J gene end by 0 bases; junction bases not matched to a gene: 3. The CDR3 protein is CAVSGSSYEQYF. The CDR3 DNA follows: TGTGCCGTCAGCGGGAGCTCCTACGAGCAGTACTTC.

Here the CDR3 reads CASSLRVRGTSGSSTDTQYF. CDR3 coding DNA: TGTGCCAGCAGCTTGAGGGTGAGGGGGACTAGCGGGTCTAGCACAGATACGCAGTATTTT. The rearrangement joins TRBV5-4 to TRBJ2-3, with 12 bases that match TRBD2. The CDR3 extends over 20 amino acids. Losses at the gene ends were 1 base for V and 0 bases for J; bases not matched to a gene: 12. Germline V CDR1 and CDR2: SGHNT, YYREEE (reference sequence).

This clone was seen a single time. The identical CDR3 is also encoded by other nucleotide sequences in the sample. This chain uses TRBV9 with TRBJ2-5; 9 nucleotides line up with TRBD1. V lost 2 bases, J lost 3 bases, and 2 bases stayed unmatched. The length of the CDR3 is 14 residues. Germline loops: CDR1 SGDLS, CDR2 YYNGEE. The CDR3 DNA is TGTGCCAGCAGCGTTGGGACAGGGAAAGAGACCCAGTACTTC. This translates into CASSVGTGKETQYF.

This chain's CDR3 is CASSFETRLPTDTQYF. Here the CDR3 DNA reads TGTGCCAGCAGCTTTGAAACGAGACTCCCCACAGATACGCAGTATTTT. The genes are TRBV11-2 and TRBJ2-3; D is undetermined. The germline gives CDR1 SGHAT, CDR2 FQNNGV. This CDR3 is 16 amino acids long. V lost 3 bases and J 2 bases, leaving 15 bases between the germline ends.

The genes are TRBV28 and TRBJ2-7, with 7 bases that match TRBD1. V dropped 6 bases and J dropped 3; count of bases not matched to a gene: 11. This CDR3 region has 15 residues. The V gene's germline CDR1 is MDHEN and CDR2 SYDVKM. CDR3 residues: CASSSGQIALYEQYF. In DNA, the CDR3 is TGTGCCAGCAGCTCGGGACAGATCGCCCTCTACGAGCAGTACTTC.

The CDR3 nucleotides read TGTGCCATCAGGGCGGGTCAGTCAGCTAACTATGGCTACACCTTC. This encodes CAIRAGQSANYGYTF. The chain links TRBV10-3 to TRBJ1-2; D not resolved. CDR1 is ENHRY, CDR2 SYGVKD, per germline. Trimming took off 6 bases at V and 0 bases at J, with 14 bases between the two ends. There are 15 residues in the CDR3.

The chain has TRBV4-1 and TRBJ2-3; 11 bases line up with TRBD2. Germline CDR1 reads MGHRA; CDR2 reads YSYEKL. The CDR3 contains 18 residues. V trimming: 1 base; J trimming: 0 bases; junction bases outside the gene matches: 6. In DNA form, the CDR3 reads TGCGCCAGCAGCCAAGGACTAGCGGGAACAGCTAGCACAGATACGCAGTATTTT. Translating gives CASSQGLAGTASTDTQYF.

This clone appeared once. V usage is TRBV10-3 and J usage is TRBJ1-5; D ambiguous. The CDR3 spans 17 residues. In germline, CDR1 is ENHRY, CDR2 SYGVKD. V gave up 2 bases and J gave up 0 bases, with 14 bases separating them. This CDR3 is CAISETLIADSNQPQHF. Written as DNA, the CDR3 is TGTGCCATCAGTGAGACCCTTATAGCTGATAGCAATCAGCCCCAGCATTTT.

This chain uses TRBV29-1 with TRBJ2-7; tentatively, D is TRBD1 (6 bases). Germline V gene sequence: CDR1 SQVTM, CDR2 ANQGSEA. V was trimmed by 4 bases and J by 3 bases, leaving 19 bases between them. CDR3 length equals 15 residues. The CDR3 region has the DNA TGCAGCGTTGTCGTGGGACAACCCCCCTTCTACGAGCAGTACTTC. Translating it yields CSVVVGQPPFYEQYF.

This chain uses TRBV7-9 with TRBJ2-1; 8 nucleotides line up with TRBD2. Germline V gene sequence: CDR1 SEHNR, CDR2 FQNEAQ (reference sequence). V gave up 7 bases and J gave up 15 bases; unmatched junction bases: 8. The CDR3 sequence is 11 residues long. CDR3 nucleotides: TGTGCCAGCACCCTGGGACTAGGCCTGTTCTTC. Protein sequence: CASTLGLGLFF.

The table lists this clone with a count of one. The chain combines TRBV18 with TRBJ2-7; 9 bases match TRBD2. The CDR3 is made up of 14 amino acids. Looked up from germline, CDR1 is KGHSH and CDR2 is LQKENI. V lost 1 base to trimming and J lost 7 bases; unmatched junction nucleotides: 5. CDR3 DNA: TGTGCCAGCTCACCACAGGAGCGGGGGGAGGAGCAGTACTTC. The encoded protein is CASSPQERGEEQYF.

The chain joins TRBV6-6 to TRBJ2-2; the D is unclear. This CDR3 region has 15 residues. Trimming removed 4 bases from V and 6 bases from J, with 15 bases in between. The germline gives CDR1 MNHNY, CDR2 SVGAGI (reference sequence). Written as DNA, the CDR3 is TGTGCCAGCAGTTTCGGTCTAGAAGGTGCCGGGGAGCTGTTTTTT. Residues: CASSFGLEGAGELFF.

This clone appeared a single time. J is TRBJ1-2 and V is TRBV7-9, with D uncertain. Germline V gives CDR1 SEHNR, CDR2 FQNEAQ (reference sequence). V was cut by 0 bases and J by 6 bases, with 11 bases left in between. This CDR3 is 14 amino acids long. The CDR3 bases are TGTGCCAGCAGCTTAGCCCCAGATCGTCATGGCTACACCTTC. Amino acids: CASSLAPDRHGYTF.

With respect to this clone: Other DNA sequences of this sample code for an identical CDR3. CDR3 in DNA: TGCGCCAGCAGCTTGGAGGGGTCAGGGGCAAGCTATGGCTACACCTTC. It yields the protein CASSLEGSGASYGYTF. The chain joins TRBV5-1 to TRBJ1-2; tentative D call: TRBD1 (6 bases). V dropped 0 bases and J dropped 4 bases, with 16 bases sitting between them. CDR3 length: 16 amino acids. Per the germline V gene, CDR1 is SGHRS and CDR2 is YFSETQ. The full variable domain, rest sourced from reference TRBV5-1 and TRBJ1-2, is KAGVTQTPRYLIKTRGQQVTLSCSPISGHRSVSWYQQTPGQGLQFLFEYFSETQRNKGNFPGRFSGRQFSNSRSEMNVSTLELGDSALYLCASSLEGSGASYGYTFGSGTRLTVV.

This rearrangement joins TRBV30 to TRBJ1-2, with 7 bases that match TRBD1. V lost 3 bases, J lost 4 bases, and 11 bases stayed unmatched. CDR3 length: 15 amino acids. CDR1 GTSNPN and CDR2 SVGIG come from the germline V gene (reference sequence). CDR3 residues: CAWRRTGQVSYGYTF. The CDR3 nucleotides read TGTGCCTGGAGGAGGACCGGACAGGTCTCCTATGGCTACACCTTC.

V is TRBV2 and J is TRBJ1-6, with D perhaps TRBD1 (5 bases). Germline-derived CDR1 and CDR2 are SNHLY and FYNNEI. The CDR3 loop spans 15 amino acids. V was clipped by 7 bases and J by 8 bases, with 18 bases between them. CDR3 coding DNA: TGTGCCAGCAAGGGGTCGGACCTTCTAGATTCACCCCTCCACTTT. This codes for CASKGSDLLDSPLHF.

The gene calls are TRBV5-6 and TRBJ2-5, with D possibly being TRBD1 or TRBD2 (5 bases each). V lost 0 bases to trimming and J lost 5 bases, with 14 bases between them. The CDR3 loop spans 15 amino acids. CDR1 is SGHDT, CDR2 YYEEEE, per germline. In nucleotides, the CDR3 is TGTGCCAGCAGCTTGGGACAACCTTGGGGGGAGACCCAGTACTTC. Translated, it gives CASSLGQPWGETQYF.